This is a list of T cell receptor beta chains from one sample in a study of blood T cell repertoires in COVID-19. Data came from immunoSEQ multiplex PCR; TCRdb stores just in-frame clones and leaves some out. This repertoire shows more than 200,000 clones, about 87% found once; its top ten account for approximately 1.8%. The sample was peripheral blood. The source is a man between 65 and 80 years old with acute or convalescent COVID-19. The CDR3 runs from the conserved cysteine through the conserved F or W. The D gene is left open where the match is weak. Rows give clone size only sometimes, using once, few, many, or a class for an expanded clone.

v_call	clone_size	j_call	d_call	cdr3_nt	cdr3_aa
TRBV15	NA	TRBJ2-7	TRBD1	TGTGCCACCAGCAGAGAGGGGGACAGAATCTACGAGCAGTACTTC	CATSREGDRIYEQYF
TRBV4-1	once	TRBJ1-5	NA	TGCGCCAGCAGCCAAGAAGGAGGAAGCAATCAGCCCCAGCATTTT	CASSQEGGSNQPQHF
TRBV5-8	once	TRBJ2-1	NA	TGTGCCAGCACGGGATTATACAATGAGCAGTTCTTC	CASTGLYNEQFF
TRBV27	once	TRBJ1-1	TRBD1	TGTGCCAGCAGCCCTACAAAGACAGGGGCCCTTGAAGCTTTCTTT	CASSPTKTGALEAFF
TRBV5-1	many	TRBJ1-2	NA	TGCGCCAGCAGCTTGAGGTACAGCCCCGAATTGGGTGGCTACACCTTC	CASSLRYSPELGGYTF
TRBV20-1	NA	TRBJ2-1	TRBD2	TGCAGTGCTAGTGTCGCGGGGAGGGACAATGAGCAGTTCTTC	CSASVAGRDNEQFF
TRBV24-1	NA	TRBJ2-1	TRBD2	TGTGCCACCAGTACCCTTGCGGCTAGCGGGTACAATGAGCAGTTCTTC	CATSTLAASGYNEQFF
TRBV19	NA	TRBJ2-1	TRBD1	TGTGCCAGTAGTATAGACGACAGGGGCTACTACAATGAGCAGTTCTTC	CASSIDDRGYYNEQFF
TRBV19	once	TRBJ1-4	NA	TGTGCCAGTAGTACCCCGTACACAGCAACTAATGAAAAACTGTTTTTT	CASSTPYTATNEKLFF
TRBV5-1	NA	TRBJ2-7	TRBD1	TGCGCCAGCAGTTACGGACAGGGTACGTACGAGCAGTACTTC	CASSYGQGTYEQYF
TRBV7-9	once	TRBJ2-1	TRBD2	TGTGCCAGCAGCTTAGGGTCGACTAGCGGGAAGGGTGAGCAGTTCTTC	CASSLGSTSGKGEQFF
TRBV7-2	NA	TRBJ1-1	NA	TGTGCCAGCAGCTTTGGCAGGGGTTTGACTGAAGCTTTCTTT	CASSFGRGLTEAFF
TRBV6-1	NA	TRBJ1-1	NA	TGTGCCAGCAGTGACGCAGGGGTAAACACTGAAGCTTTCTTT	CASSDAGVNTEAFF
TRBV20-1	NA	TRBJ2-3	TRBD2	TGCAGTGCTAGTCCAACTAGCGGGAGAGGGTTTACGCAGTATTTT	CSASPTSGRGFTQYF
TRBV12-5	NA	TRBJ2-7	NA	TGTGCTAGTGGTCCCTTCGGAGGTTACGAGCAGTACTTC	CASGPFGGYEQYF
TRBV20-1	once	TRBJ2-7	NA	TGCAGTGCTAAATCAGGGCACGAGCAGTACTTC	CSAKSGHEQYF
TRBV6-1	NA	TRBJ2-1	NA	TGTGCCAGCAGTGAAGAGGGGCTGAGGAATGAGCAGTTCTTC	CASSEEGLRNEQFF
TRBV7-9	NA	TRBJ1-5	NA	TGTGCCAGCAGCCAAGACGCGGGCAATCAGCCCCAGCATTTT	CASSQDAGNQPQHF
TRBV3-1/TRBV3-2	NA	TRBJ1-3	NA	TGTGCCAGCAGCCAAGTAGACTCTGGAAACACCATATATTTT	CASSQVDSGNTIYF
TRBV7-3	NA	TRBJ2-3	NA	TGTGCCAGCAGGCGGTCTAGCACAGATACGCAGTATTTT	CASRRSSTDTQYF
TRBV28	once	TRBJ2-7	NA	TGTGCCAGCAGTTCCGCAGGGGTATCCTACGAGCAGTACTTC	CASSSAGVSYEQYF
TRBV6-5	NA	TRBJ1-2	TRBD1	TGTGCCAGCAGTTACCTGGCGCAGGGGGCTGGGTACACCTTC	CASSYLAQGAGYTF
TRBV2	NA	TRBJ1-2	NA	TGTGCCAGCAGTGAAGCGGGCAGGAGGGGCTATGGCTACACCTTC	CASSEAGRRGYGYTF
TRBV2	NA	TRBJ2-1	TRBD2	TGTGCCAGCGGTCGGGAGGGGAATGAGCAGTTCTTC	CASGREGNEQFF
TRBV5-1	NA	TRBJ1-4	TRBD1	TGCGCCAGCAGCTTTGGGACAGGGGGGAATGAAAAACTGTTTTTT	CASSFGTGGNEKLFF
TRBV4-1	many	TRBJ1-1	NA	TGCGCCAGCAGCCAAGAGCTTCAGGGGCGCGGGGCTTTCTTT	CASSQELQGRGAFF
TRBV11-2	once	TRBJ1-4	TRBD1	TGTGCCAGCAGCCCACAGGGGGGAAAGGCAACTAATGAAAAACTGTTTTTT	CASSPQGGKATNEKLFF
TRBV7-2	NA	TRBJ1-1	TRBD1	TGTGCCAGCAGCTTAGATCTCCCGGGACAGGGAAACACTGAAGCTTTCTTT	CASSLDLPGQGNTEAFF
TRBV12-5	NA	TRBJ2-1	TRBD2	TGTGCTAGTGGTTTGGTCGTGACTAGCGGGAGAACCCCCTACAATGAGCAGTTCTTC	CASGLVVTSGRTPYNEQFF
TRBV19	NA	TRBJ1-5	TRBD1	TGTGCCAGTAGTACCGGACAGGTAGGCAATCAGCCCCAGCATTTT	CASSTGQVGNQPQHF
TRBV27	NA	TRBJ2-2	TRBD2	TGTGCCAGCAGTTCCTCGACTAGCGGGACCGGGGAGCTGTTTTTT	CASSSSTSGTGELFF
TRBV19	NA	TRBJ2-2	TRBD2	TGTGCCAGTAGTATCGGGACTAGCGGGACCTCCACCGGGGAGCTGTTTTTT	CASSIGTSGTSTGELFF
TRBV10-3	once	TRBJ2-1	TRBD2	TGTGCCATCACCGCCAGCGGGAGTTTCGATGAGCAGTTCTTC	CAITASGSFDEQFF
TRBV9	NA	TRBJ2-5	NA	TGTGCCAGCAGCCCCGCTACCCAGAGCGGCGCCCAGTACTTC	CASSPATQSGAQYF
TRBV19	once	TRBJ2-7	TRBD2	TGTGCCAGTAGTTCCGGTCCGAGCGGGAGCTCCTACGAGCAGTACTTC	CASSSGPSGSSYEQYF
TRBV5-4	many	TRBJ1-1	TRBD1	TGTGCCAGCAGCCCGAGGGACAGGGGGCGGGGCACTGAAGCTTTCTTT	CASSPRDRGRGTEAFF
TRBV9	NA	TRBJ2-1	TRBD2	TGTGCCAGCAGCGCTAGCGGAACATACAATGAGCAGTTCTTC	CASSASGTYNEQFF
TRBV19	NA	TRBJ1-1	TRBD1	TGTGCCAGTACCCCGACAGGGGGTTCTTCGGTGGCTGAAGCTTTCTTT	CASTPTGGSSVAEAFF
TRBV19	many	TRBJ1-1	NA	TGTGCCAGTAGTATAAGGTCCCAGGCGAACACTGAAGCTTTCTTT	CASSIRSQANTEAFF
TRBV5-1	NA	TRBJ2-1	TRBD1	TGCGCCAGCAGCGAACCAGGGGGCTCCTACAATGAGCAGTTCTTC	CASSEPGGSYNEQFF
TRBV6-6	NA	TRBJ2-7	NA	TGTGCCAGCAGTTTAAGCGCAACCCCCTCCTACGAGCAGTACTTC	CASSLSATPSYEQYF
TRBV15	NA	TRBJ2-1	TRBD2	TGTGCCACCAGCAGAGATCGCCTAGCGGGGAACAATGAGCAGTTCTTC	CATSRDRLAGNNEQFF